One sample yielded the 6 T cell receptor beta chains listed below, sequenced in a study of CD8+CD57+ T cells in acquired aplastic anemia (dated by TCRdb to 2016 to 2018). Instrument on record: Illumina HiSeq 2000. Profiling of TCR beta VDJ combinations and CDR3 sequences used genomic DNA as the template. The public reads were reanalyzed by TCRdb: fastp trimming at Q25, MiXCR alignment, in-frame beta chains only. Duplicate CDR3 protein sequences are folded into a single record with the most common DNA and genes. The sample contains 160,000 or so distinct CDR3 sequences, 45% to 55% of them found a single time. The ten largest clones add up to more than 0.95% of the sample. Patients chosen for sequencing had shown expansion of CD8+CD57+ cells by flow cytometry. The sequenced sample was sorted CD4+, CD8+, or CD8+CD57+ T cells (not recorded which) from PBMCs. The receptor source for this set is a human donor with aplastic anemia.

The V call is TRBV5-1, the J call TRBJ1-1; no clear D gene. V lost 6 bases to trimming and J lost 0 bases, with 9 bases between them. CDR3 length: 13 residues. The V gene's germline CDR1 is SGHRS and CDR2 YFSETQ. This CDR3 is CASTWGMNTEAFF. Here the CDR3 DNA reads TGCGCCAGCACTTGGGGAATGAACACTGAAGCTTTCTTT.

This clonotype is a singleton in its sample. The genes are TRBV20-1 and TRBJ1-6, with TRBD1 matching 9 bases. The CDR3 is 14 residues long. Germline trimming cut 1 base from V and 6 bases from J; bases unmatched to any gene: 1. CDR1 is DFQATT, CDR2 SNEGSKA, per germline (reference sequence). This CDR3 is CSARVGQGNSPLHF. The CDR3 DNA reads as TGCAGTGCTAGAGTGGGACAGGGTAATTCACCCCTCCACTTT.

In its sample, this clonotype was seen many times. J is TRBJ1-5 and V is TRBV6-1; a possible D gene is TRBD1 (5 bases). The V and J ends lost 8 bases and 7 bases respectively, with 21 bases between them. The CDR3 is 15 residues long. Germline CDR1 and CDR2: MNHNS and SASEGT. Written as DNA, the CDR3 is TGTGCCAGCCGGATGCTGCCAGGGCGATACCAGCCCCAGCATTTT. Translating gives CASRMLPGRYQPQHF.

The chain couples TRBV7-2 to TRBJ2-2; TRBD2 agrees at 7 bases. The V gene end was trimmed by 4 bases and the J gene end by 0 bases; junction bases not matched to a gene: 2. The germline V gene encodes CDR1 SGHTA and CDR2 FQGNSA. The CDR3 runs 15 residues. For the CDR3, the DNA is TGTGCCAGCAGCTCCGGGACTACGAACACCGGGGAGCTGTTTTTT. This gives the protein CASSSGTTNTGELFF. The full variable domain, its missing parts supplied by reference TRBV7-2 and TRBJ2-2, is GAGVSQSPSNKVTEKGKDVELRCDPISGHTALYWYRQSLGQGLEFLIYFQGNSAPDKSGLPSDRFSAERTGGSVSTLTIQRTQQEDSAVYLCASSSGTTNTGELFFGEGSRLTVL.

V and J are TRBV9 and TRBJ2-1; a weak D match, TRBD2 (6 bases). The CDR3 runs 14 residues. V lost 2 bases, J lost 8 bases, and 14 bases lay in between. Germline values: CDR1 SGDLS, CDR2 YYNGEE. The CDR3 DNA is TGTGCCAGCAGCGTTGACTCCCCGGGAGATGAGCAGTTCTTC. This encodes CASSVDSPGDEQFF. The full variable domain, with the rest looked up from reference TRBV9 and TRBJ2-1, is DSGVTQTPKHLITATGQRVTLRCSPRSGDLSVYWYQQSLDQGLQFLIQYYNGEERAKGNILERFSAQQFPDLHSELNLSSLELGDSALYFCASSVDSPGDEQFFGPGTRLTVL.

The genes are TRBV7-9 and TRBJ2-5; D tentatively reads TRBD1 or TRBD2 (5 bases each). The CDR3 totals 14 residues. The V end lost 3 bases, the J end lost 8 bases, and 16 bases lay between the germline ends. Germline V CDR1 and CDR2: SEHNR, FQNEAQ (reference sequence). In nucleotides, the CDR3 is TGTGCCAGCAGCTTGGCCGGGGCAGTCGAAACCCAGTACTTC. This sequence encodes CASSLAGAVETQYF.